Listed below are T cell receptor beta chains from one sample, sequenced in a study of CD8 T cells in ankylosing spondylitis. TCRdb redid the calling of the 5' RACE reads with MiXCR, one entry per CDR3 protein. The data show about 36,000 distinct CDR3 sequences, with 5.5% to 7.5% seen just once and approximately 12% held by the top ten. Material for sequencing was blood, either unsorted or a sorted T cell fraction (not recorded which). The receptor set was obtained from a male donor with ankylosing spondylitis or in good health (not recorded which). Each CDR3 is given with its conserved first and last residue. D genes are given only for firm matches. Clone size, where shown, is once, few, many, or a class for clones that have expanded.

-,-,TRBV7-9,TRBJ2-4,TGTGCCAGCAGCTCACTTGGCCTAGCCAAAAACATTCAGTACTTC,CASSSLGLAKNIQYF
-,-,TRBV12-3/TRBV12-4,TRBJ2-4,TGTGCCAGCAGCCATGGTTTTAGGTTAGCCAAAAACATTCAGTACTTC,CASSHGFRLAKNIQYF
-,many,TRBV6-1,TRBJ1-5,TGTGCCAGCAGGGATACCTTGGATCAGCCCCAGCATTTT,CASRDTLDQPQHF
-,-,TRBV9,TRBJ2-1,TGTGCCAGCGGGGCCCCAGGGAGGAATGAGCAGTTCTTC,CASGAPGRNEQFF
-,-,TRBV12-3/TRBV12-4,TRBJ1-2,TGTGCCAGCAGTTTGAACTTAAAGACCGAAAACTTC,CASSLNLKTENF
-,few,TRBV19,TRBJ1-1,TGTGCCAGTACAACCATGGGGCGGACTGAAGCTTTCTTT,CASTTMGRTEAFF
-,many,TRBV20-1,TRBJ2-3,TGCAGTGCCCGCCGAGGAACTAGCACAGATACGCAGTATTTT,CSARRGTSTDTQYF
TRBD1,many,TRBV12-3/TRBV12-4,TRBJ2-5,TGTGCCAGCAGTTTAATCCCGGGACAGAAAGAGACCCAGTACTTC,CASSLIPGQKETQYF
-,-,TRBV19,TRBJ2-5,TGTGCCAGTAGTACTCGGGACTTCCAAGAGACCCAGTACTTC,CASSTRDFQETQYF
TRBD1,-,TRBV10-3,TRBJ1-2,TGTGCCATCAGTGAAGGACAGGAGTCCTATGGCTACACCTTC,CAISEGQESYGYTF
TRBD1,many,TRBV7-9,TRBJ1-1,TGTGCCAGCAGCTCGACAGGGTTCACTGAAGCTTTCTTT,CASSSTGFTEAFF
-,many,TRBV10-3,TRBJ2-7,TGTGCCATCAGTGAAGGGACCTACGAGCAGTACTTC,CAISEGTYEQYF
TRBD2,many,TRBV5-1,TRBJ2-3,TGCGCCAGCAGCTTGGCTAGCGGAAACACAGATACGCAGTATTTT,CASSLASGNTDTQYF
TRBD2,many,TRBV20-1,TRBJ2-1,TGCAGTGCTAGAGATCTCGCCCGACTAGCGGGAAAGTACAATGAGCAGTTCTTC,CSARDLARLAGKYNEQFF
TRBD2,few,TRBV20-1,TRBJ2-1,TGCAGTGCACACACTAGCGGCAGAATTACTGAGCAGTTCTTC,CSAHTSGRITEQFF
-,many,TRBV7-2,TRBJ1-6,TGTGCCAGCAGCTTCGTGGGTTCACCCCTCCACTTT,CASSFVGSPLHF
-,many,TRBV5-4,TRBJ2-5,TGTGCCAGCAGCTGGGGACGAGAGACCCAGTACTTC,CASSWGRETQYF
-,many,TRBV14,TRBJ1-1,TGTGCCAGCAGCCAAGGTTTGTACACTGAAGCTTTCTTT,CASSQGLYTEAFF
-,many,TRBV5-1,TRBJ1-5,TGCGCCAGCAGCTTGATGGGAAATACTAATCAGCCCCAGCATTTT,CASSLMGNTNQPQHF
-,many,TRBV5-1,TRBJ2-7,TGCGCCAGCAGCTTGGTTCAGCTGGACTACGAGCAGTACTTC,CASSLVQLDYEQYF
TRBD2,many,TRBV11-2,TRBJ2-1,TGTGCCAGCAGCTTAGTGCCGGGACTAACTTACAATGAGCAGTTCTTC,CASSLVPGLTYNEQFF
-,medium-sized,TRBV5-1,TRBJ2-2,TGCGCCAGCAGCTTAATACCTGGGCCCGGGGAGCTGTTTTTT,CASSLIPGPGELFF
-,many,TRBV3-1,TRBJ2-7,TGTGCCAGCAGCCTAAGTACCAGGACCTACGAGCAGTACTTC,CASSLSTRTYEQYF
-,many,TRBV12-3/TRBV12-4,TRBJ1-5,TGTGCCAGCAGTTTGGACCGCCGCAATCAGCCCCAGCATTTT,CASSLDRRNQPQHF
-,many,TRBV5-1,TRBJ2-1,TGCGCCAGCAACACCGTACCTGCGAATGAGCAGTTCTTC,CASNTVPANEQFF
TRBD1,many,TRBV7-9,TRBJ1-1,TGTGCCAGCAGCTTTATACAGGGGCGTATGAACACTGAAGCTTTCTTT,CASSFIQGRMNTEAFF
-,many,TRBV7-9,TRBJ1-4,TGTGCCAGCAGCTTAGCTGGCAGCCTAACCACTTTTGCAACTAATGAAAAACTGTTTTTT,CASSLAGSLTTFATNEKLFF
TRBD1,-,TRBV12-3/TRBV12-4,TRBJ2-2,TGTACCTGCAGTTTAGTTTCTGTTGCAGGGGGCTTCGGCGGGGAGCTGTTTTTT,CTCSLVSVAGGFGGELFF